The 22 T cell receptor beta chains listed next were all sequenced from one sample in a study of T cells in Graves' hyperthyroidism and ophthalmopathy. It was RNA transcripts that yielded the amplified TCR beta CDR3 regions. The HTBI primer set served for first-round RT-PCR of the TCR CDR3. MiXCR, applied by TCRdb to the multiplex PCR reads, yields one record per CDR3 protein. The table records around 300,000 distinct CDR3 sequences, roughly 15% of them present only once. Material for sequencing was blood. Receptors originate from a woman in her thirties or forties with Graves' ophthalmopathy.

This clonotype was picked up many times. The V gene is TRBV29-1, the J gene TRBJ2-7; D possibly corresponds to TRBD1 (8 bases). V lost 5 bases and J 4 bases, leaving 15 bases between the germline ends. Germline V gene lookup returns CDR1 SQVTM and CDR2 ANQGSEA. This CDR3 spans 13 amino acids. DNA of the CDR3: TGCAGCGTTACAGGGGGGGGGAATTACGAGCAGTACTTC. It encodes CSVTGGGNYEQYF.

This clonotype was counted only a few times. The chain combines TRBV7-9 with TRBJ1-4, with 7 bases aligning to TRBD1. Germline assignment: CDR1 SEHNR and CDR2 FQNEAQ (reference sequence). The V and J ends lost 2 bases and 7 bases, in that order; junction bases with no gene match: 10. CDR3 size: 16 residues. CDR3: CASSLSTVGQREKLFF. In nucleotides, the CDR3 is TGTGCCAGCAGCTTATCCACGGTGGGACAGCGTGAAAAACTGTTTTTT.

In its sample, this clonotype was seen once. Relative to the germline gene, one junction end is altered; a read error may explain this. V is TRBV2 and J is TRBJ2-7; TRBD1 or TRBD2 may be the D gene (5 bases each). This CDR3 is built from 13 residues. The V gene's germline CDR1 is SNHLY and CDR2 FYNNEI. CDR3 sequence: CASSEAMGTPFRF. DNA of the CDR3: TGTGCCAGCAGTGAAGCGATGGGGACCCCATTCCGTTTC.

The chain employs TRBV20-1 and TRBJ2-7; 9 bases are shared with TRBD2. From germline, CDR1 is DFQATT and CDR2 SNEGSKA (reference sequence). This CDR3 spans 17 amino acids. V lost 4 bases to trimming and J lost 0 bases; unmatched junction nucleotides: 13. The CDR3, as DNA: TGCAGTGCTACCGCTAGCGGGATTTTCTCCGACTCCTACGAGCAGTACTTC. Its protein is CSATASGIFSDSYEQYF.

On this clonotype itself: This may arise from a read error, as a much more abundant clone is one base away. The chain is built from TRBV29-1 and TRBJ2-5, with a weak D call TRBD2 (5 bases). CDR1 is SQVTM and CDR2 is ANQGSEA in the germline V gene. Trimming removed 6 bases at V and 2 bases at J, with 19 bases between. This CDR3 has 15 amino acids. CDR3 residues: CSVRFYQRPQETQYF. The DNA of the CDR3 is TGCAGCGTCCGCTTTTATCAGCGGCCACAAGAGACCCAGTACTTC.

The table lists this clonotype with a few counts. This chain uses TRBV19 with TRBJ2-7; a possible D gene is TRBD2 (6 bases). Germline-derived CDR1 and CDR2 are LNHDA and SQIVND (reference sequence). The CDR3 contains 17 residues. Deletions cut 4 bases from V and 2 bases from J, with 21 bases between. CDR3 nucleotide sequence: TGTGCCAGTAGTACCCACTCGATCAGCGGGTCGGCCTACGAGCAGTACTTC. Protein product: CASSTHSISGSAYEQYF.

This clonotype showed up just a few times. This clone may be a read error of a much larger clone one base away. V and J are TRBV2 and TRBJ1-5; D is possibly TRBD1 (5 bases). Per the germline V gene, CDR1 is SNHLY and CDR2 is FYNNEI. This CDR3 is 16 amino acids long. V was trimmed by 3 bases and J by 1 base, leaving 13 bases between them. The CDR3 DNA reads as TGTGCCAGCAGTGAGGATCGGGGGATGAGCAATCAGCCCCAGCATTTT. Its translation: CASSEDRGMSNQPQHF.

This clonotype was seen repeatedly, ten times or more. The chain links TRBV12-3 or TRBV12-4 to TRBJ1-5; D remains unclear. The CDR3 runs 16 residues. With 2 bases removed from V and 3 bases from J, the gap between germline ends came to 14 bases. DNA of the CDR3: TGTGCCAGCAGTTTACTTCCCGGGCTCTCCAATCAGCCCCAGCATTTT. Protein sequence: CASSLLPGLSNQPQHF.

The chain recombines TRBV9 with TRBJ1-1; no clear D. Germline CDR1 is SGDLS and CDR2 is YYNGEE. Trimming removed 0 bases from V and 1 base from J, with 13 bases in between. This CDR3 is 16 amino acids long. The CDR3 reads CASSVGPRLQNTEAFF. CDR3 sequence (DNA): TGTGCCAGCAGCGTAGGCCCCCGGTTGCAGAACACTGAAGCTTTCTTT.

This clonotype was seen repeatedly, ten times or more. V and J are TRBV11-2 and TRBJ2-5; D unclear. From germline, CDR1 is SGHAT and CDR2 FQNNGV. The CDR3 contains 15 residues. Trimming pared 4 bases from V and 4 bases from J, leaving 16 bases between. The CDR3 DNA reads as TGTGCCAGCAGCTCCCCCACCCAGGTCAGAGAGACCCAGTACTTC. Its translation: CASSSPTQVRETQYF.

There are a few counts of this clonotype. This chain joins TRBV20-1 and TRBJ2-1; 16 bases map to TRBD2. The CDR3 spans 16 residues. The J segment lost 5 bases and the V segment lost 4 bases, leaving 5 bases of the junction unmatched. CDR1 is DFQATT, CDR2 SNEGSKA, per germline (reference sequence). The CDR3 spells CSATPGLAGGHNEQFF. DNA of the CDR3: TGCAGTGCTACCCCGGGACTAGCGGGAGGGCACAATGAGCAGTTCTTC.

The CDR3 sequence: CASSYSRLGTDTQYF. DNA of the CDR3: TGTGCCAGCAGTTACTCGCGGTTGGGCACAGATACGCAGTATTTT. The V and J genes are TRBV6-5 and TRBJ2-3; D not resolved. CDR1 MNHEY and CDR2 SVGAGI come from the germline V gene. Trimming removed 0 bases at V and 1 base at J, with 8 bases between. CDR3 size: 15 residues.

This clonotype has more than one count but fewer than ten. The genes are TRBV19 and TRBJ1-1; TRBD1 aligns across 11 bases. The length of the CDR3 is 16 residues. Germline V gene data show CDR1 as LNHDA and CDR2 as SQIVND (reference sequence). The V segment lost 6 bases and the J segment 8 bases; nucleotides outside the gene matches: 14. The CDR3 spells CASSLDRGLQVQEAFF. The CDR3 nucleotides read TGTGCCAGTAGCCTGGACAGGGGGCTTCAAGTTCAAGAAGCTTTCTTT.

This clonotype has more than one count but fewer than ten. The chain employs TRBV4-2 and TRBJ2-1; the match to TRBD2 covers 14 bases. The CDR3 is 17 residues long. Germline CDR1 is LGHNA and CDR2 is YNFKEQ. With V trimmed by 4 bases and J by 9 bases, 11 bases remained unmatched. The CDR3 nucleotides are TGTGCCAGCAGCCTGGGGACTAGCGGGGGCATGGGGGGTGAGCAGTTCTTC. It yields the protein CASSLGTSGGMGGEQFF.

This clonotype was counted ten times or more. The CDR3 reads CSARRDSSTDTQYF. As DNA, the CDR3 is TGCAGTGCTAGACGAGACAGCAGCACAGATACGCAGTATTTT. The chain combines TRBV20-1 with TRBJ2-3; the D gene is possibly TRBD1 (5 bases). The CDR3 runs 14 residues. The V gene lost 2 bases and the J gene lost 0 bases, with 9 bases spanning the gap. Per the germline V gene, CDR1 is DFQATT and CDR2 is SNEGSKA (reference sequence).

This clonotype was seen more than once but under ten times. The rearrangement links TRBV5-1 to TRBJ1-1; 7 bases fit TRBD1. Germline loops: CDR1 SGHRS, CDR2 YFSETQ. V was pared by 3 bases and J by 4 bases, with 15 bases of the junction left unmatched. The CDR3 is 17 amino acids. The CDR3 bases are TGCGCCAGCAGCTCGTTTTTAGGGGGCGTAAGTAGCACTGAAGCTTTCTTT. This codes for CASSSFLGGVSSTEAFF.

The table lists this clonotype with many counts. The rearrangement uses TRBV2 and TRBJ2-3; D is perhaps TRBD1 (5 bases). Per germline, CDR1 SNHLY and CDR2 FYNNEI. The V end lost 5 bases, the J end lost 2 bases, and 8 bases lay between the germline ends. The CDR3 consists of 13 residues. The CDR3 DNA sequence: TGTGCCAGCAGTCCGGACATCACAGATACGCAGTATTTT. Translating it yields CASSPDITDTQYF.

This clonotype was detected many times. V and J are TRBV6-1 and TRBJ1-5; D possibly corresponds to TRBD1 (5 bases). Per the germline V gene, CDR1 is MNHNS and CDR2 is SASEGT. This CDR3 is 15 amino acids long. Deletions cut 6 bases from V and 0 bases from J, with 12 bases between. The CDR3 here is CASRRTKYSNQPQHF. The DNA of the CDR3 is TGTGCCAGCAGGCGGACAAAATATAGCAATCAGCCCCAGCATTTT.

CDR3 DNA sequence: TGTGCCAGCAGCCAAGATTTGGGGGCGAGGGGTGGCTACACCTTC. Protein sequence: CASSQDLGARGGYTF. The genes are TRBV3-1 and TRBJ1-2; possibly TRBD1 for D (6 bases). In germline, CDR1 is LGHDT, CDR2 YNNKEL (reference sequence). The CDR3 length is 15 residues. Between the trimmed V and J ends, which lost 0 bases and 7 bases, there was a span of 15 bases. Full variable domain (rest looked up from reference TRBV3-1 and TRBJ1-2): DTAVSQTPKYLVTQMGNDKSIKCEQNLGHDTMYWYKQDSKKFLKIMFSYNNKELIINETVPNRFSPKSPDKAHLNLHINSLELGDSAVYFCASSQDLGARGGYTFGSGTRLTVV.

Remarks on this clonotype: A junction boundary mismatches the germline segment, possibly from a read error. In DNA form, the CDR3 reads TGTGCCAGTAGTATAAAAGGGGTTCGGCGCGAGAGGTACAATGAGCAGCTCTTC. This gives the protein CASSIKGVRRERYNEQLF. The chain joins TRBV19 to TRBJ2-1; a possible D gene is TRBD1 (5 bases). The CDR3 contains 18 residues. Germline V gene data show CDR1 as LNHDA and CDR2 as SQIVND (reference sequence).

At least ten counts were recorded for this clonotype. The chain links TRBV3-1 to TRBJ2-5; the D is unclear. The germline V gene has CDR1 LGHDT and CDR2 YNNKEL (reference sequence). CDR3 length: 13 residues. The germline V and J ends were trimmed by 3 bases and 3 bases, with 8 bases remaining between them. CDR3 coding DNA: TGTGCCAGCAGCCAGTACGGAAAAGAGACCCAGTACTTC. Translated: CASSQYGKETQYF.

This clonotype has more than one count but fewer than ten. This chain connects TRBV11-3 to TRBJ2-5, with 13 bases that match TRBD2. Trimming took 5 bases from V and 3 from J; bases not matched to a gene: 15. This CDR3 region has 19 residues. CDR1 and CDR2 from the germline V gene are SGHNT and YENEEA. The CDR3 reads CASSPGTSGEGLGEETQYF. The CDR3 DNA reads as TGTGCCAGCAGCCCCGGGACTAGCGGGGAAGGATTAGGAGAAGAGACCCAGTACTTC.